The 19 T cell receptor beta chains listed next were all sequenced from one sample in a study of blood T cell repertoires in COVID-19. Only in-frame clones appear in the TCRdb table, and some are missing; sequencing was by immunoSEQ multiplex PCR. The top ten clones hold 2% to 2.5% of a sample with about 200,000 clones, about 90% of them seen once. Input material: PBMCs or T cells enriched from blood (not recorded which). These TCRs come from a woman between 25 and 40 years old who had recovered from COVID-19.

CDR3 residues: CASWDRGREETQYF. CDR3 DNA sequence: TGTGCCTCTTGGGACAGGGGGCGCGAAGAGACCCAGTACTTC. This chain uses TRBV10-3 with TRBJ2-5; TRBD1 aligns across 12 bases. CDR3 length equals 14 residues. The V gene end was trimmed by 11 bases and the J gene end by 3 bases; junction bases not matched to a gene: 7. In germline, CDR1 is ENHRY, CDR2 SYGVKD.

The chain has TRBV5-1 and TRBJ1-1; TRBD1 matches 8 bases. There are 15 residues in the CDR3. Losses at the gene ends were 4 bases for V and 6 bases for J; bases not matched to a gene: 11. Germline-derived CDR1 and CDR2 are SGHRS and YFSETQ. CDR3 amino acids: CASSGRDRRHSEAFF. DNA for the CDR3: TGCGCCAGCAGCGGCCGGGACAGGAGACATTCTGAAGCTTTCTTT.

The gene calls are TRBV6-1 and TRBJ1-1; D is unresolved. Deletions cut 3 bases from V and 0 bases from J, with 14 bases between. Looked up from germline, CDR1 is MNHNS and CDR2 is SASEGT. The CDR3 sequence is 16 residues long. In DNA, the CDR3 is TGTGCCAGCAGTGACCGAATAGGAGCTATGAACACTGAAGCTTTCTTT. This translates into CASSDRIGAMNTEAFF.

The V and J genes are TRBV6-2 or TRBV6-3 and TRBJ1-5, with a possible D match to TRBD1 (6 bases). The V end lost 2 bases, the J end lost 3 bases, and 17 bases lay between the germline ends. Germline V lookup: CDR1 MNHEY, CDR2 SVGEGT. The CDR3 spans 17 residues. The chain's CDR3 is CASSYPDDGQSNQPQHF. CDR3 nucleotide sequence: TGTGCCAGCAGTTACCCAGACGACGGACAGTCCAATCAGCCCCAGCATTTT.

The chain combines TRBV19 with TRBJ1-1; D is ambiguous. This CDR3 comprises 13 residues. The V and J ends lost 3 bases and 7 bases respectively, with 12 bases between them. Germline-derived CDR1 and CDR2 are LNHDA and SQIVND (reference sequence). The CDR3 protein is CASSMGVLGEAFF. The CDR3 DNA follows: TGTGCCAGTAGTATGGGCGTCCTCGGTGAAGCTTTCTTT.

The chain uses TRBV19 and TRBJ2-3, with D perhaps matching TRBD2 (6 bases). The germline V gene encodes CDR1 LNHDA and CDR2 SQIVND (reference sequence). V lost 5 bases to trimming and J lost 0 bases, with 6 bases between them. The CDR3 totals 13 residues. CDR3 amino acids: CASSAGSTDTQYF. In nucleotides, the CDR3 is TGTGCCAGTAGTGCGGGGAGCACAGATACGCAGTATTTT. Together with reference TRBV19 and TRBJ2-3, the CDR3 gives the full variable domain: DGGITQSPKYLFRKEGQNVTLSCEQNLNHDAMYWYRQDPGQGLRLIYYSQIVNDFQKGDIAEGYSVSREKKESFPLTVTSAQKNPTAFYLCASSAGSTDTQYFGPGTRLTVL.

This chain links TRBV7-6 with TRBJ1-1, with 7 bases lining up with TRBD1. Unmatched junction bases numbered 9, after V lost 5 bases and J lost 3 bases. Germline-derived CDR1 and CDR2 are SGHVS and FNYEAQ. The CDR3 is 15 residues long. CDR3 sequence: CASSHSGGLDTEAFF. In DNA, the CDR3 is TGTGCCAGCAGCCACTCAGGGGGGTTGGACACTGAAGCTTTCTTT.

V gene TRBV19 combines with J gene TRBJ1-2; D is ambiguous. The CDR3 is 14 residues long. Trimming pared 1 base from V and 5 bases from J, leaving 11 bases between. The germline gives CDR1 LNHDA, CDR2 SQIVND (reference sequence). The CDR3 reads CASSIVADSYGYTF. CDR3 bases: TGTGCCAGTAGTATAGTTGCTGACTCTTATGGCTACACCTTC.

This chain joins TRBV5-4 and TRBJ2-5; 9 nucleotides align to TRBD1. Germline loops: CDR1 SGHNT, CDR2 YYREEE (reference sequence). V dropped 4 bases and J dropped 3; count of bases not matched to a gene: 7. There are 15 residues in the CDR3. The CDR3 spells CASSQDRGGEETQYF. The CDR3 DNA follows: TGTGCCAGCAGCCAGGACAGGGGAGGCGAAGAGACCCAGTACTTC.

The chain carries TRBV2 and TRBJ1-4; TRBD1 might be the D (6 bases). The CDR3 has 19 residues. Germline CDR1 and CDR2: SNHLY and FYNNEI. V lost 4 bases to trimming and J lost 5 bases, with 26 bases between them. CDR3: CASSGRTVRATFHNEKLFF. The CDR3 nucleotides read TGTGCCAGCAGTGGAAGGACAGTGCGGGCGACCTTTCACAATGAAAAACTGTTTTTT.

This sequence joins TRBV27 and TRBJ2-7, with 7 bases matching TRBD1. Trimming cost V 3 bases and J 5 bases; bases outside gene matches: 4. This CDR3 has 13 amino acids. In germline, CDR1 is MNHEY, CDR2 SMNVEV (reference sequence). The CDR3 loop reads CASSFLDRDEQYF. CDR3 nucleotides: TGTGCCAGCAGTTTCCTAGACAGGGACGAGCAGTACTTC.

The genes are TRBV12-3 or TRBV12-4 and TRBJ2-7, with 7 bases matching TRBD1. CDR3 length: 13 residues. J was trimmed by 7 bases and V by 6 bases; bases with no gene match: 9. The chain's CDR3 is CASSLEQGSEQYF. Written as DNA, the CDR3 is TGTGCCAGCAGCCTAGAACAGGGGAGTGAGCAGTACTTC.

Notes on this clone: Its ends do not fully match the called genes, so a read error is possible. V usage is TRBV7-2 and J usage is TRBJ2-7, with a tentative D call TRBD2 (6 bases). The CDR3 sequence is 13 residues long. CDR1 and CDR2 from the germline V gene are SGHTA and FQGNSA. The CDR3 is CASSLIARDFIFF. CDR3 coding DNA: TGTGCCAGCAGCTTAATAGCACGGGACTTTATCTTCTTC.

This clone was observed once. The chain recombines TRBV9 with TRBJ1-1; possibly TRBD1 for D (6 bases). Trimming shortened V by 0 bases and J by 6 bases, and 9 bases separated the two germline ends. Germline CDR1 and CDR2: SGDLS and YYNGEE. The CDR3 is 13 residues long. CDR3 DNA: TGTGCCAGCAGCGTAGCTGGGGGCGCTGAAGCTTTCTTT. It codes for CASSVAGGAEAFF.

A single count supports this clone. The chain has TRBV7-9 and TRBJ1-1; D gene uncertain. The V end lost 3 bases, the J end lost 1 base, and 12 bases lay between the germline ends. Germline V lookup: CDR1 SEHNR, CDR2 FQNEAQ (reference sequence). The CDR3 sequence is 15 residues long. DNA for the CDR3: TGTGCCAGCAGCTTGAAGTCCCTACGGAACACTGAAGCTTTCTTT. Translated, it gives CASSLKSLRNTEAFF.

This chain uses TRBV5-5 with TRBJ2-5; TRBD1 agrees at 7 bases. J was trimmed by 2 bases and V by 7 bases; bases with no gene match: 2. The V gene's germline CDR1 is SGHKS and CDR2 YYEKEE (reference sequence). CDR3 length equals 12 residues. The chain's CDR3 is CASLGQQETQYF. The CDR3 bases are TGTGCCAGCTTGGGACAGCAAGAGACCCAGTACTTC.

CDR3 region: CASSESGLPNTGELFF. The CDR3 region has the DNA TGTGCCAGCAGTGAATCGGGACTACCGAACACCGGGGAGCTGTTTTTT. The chain employs TRBV2 and TRBJ2-2; TRBD2 aligns across 7 bases. This CDR3 is 16 amino acids long. Trimming cost V 2 bases and J 0 bases; bases outside gene matches: 3. In germline, CDR1 is SNHLY, CDR2 FYNNEI.

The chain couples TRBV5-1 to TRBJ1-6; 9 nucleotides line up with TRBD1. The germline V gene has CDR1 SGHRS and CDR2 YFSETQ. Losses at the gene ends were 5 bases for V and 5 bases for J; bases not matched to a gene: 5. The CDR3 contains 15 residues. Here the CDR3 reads CASSSGDRDNSPLHF. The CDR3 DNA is TGCGCCAGCAGTTCAGGGGACAGGGATAATTCACCCCTCCACTTT.

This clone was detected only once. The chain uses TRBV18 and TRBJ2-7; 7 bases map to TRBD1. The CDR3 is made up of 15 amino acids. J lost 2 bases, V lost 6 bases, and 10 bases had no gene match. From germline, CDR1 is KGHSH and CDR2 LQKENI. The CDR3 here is CASSPGQRSPYEQYF. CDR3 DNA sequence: TGTGCCAGCTCGCCGGGACAGCGGAGTCCCTACGAGCAGTACTTC. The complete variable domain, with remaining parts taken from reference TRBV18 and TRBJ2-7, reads NAGVMQNPRHLVRRRGQEARLRCSPMKGHSHVYWYRQLPEEGLKFMVYLQKENIIDESGMPKERFSAEFPKEGPSILRIQQVVRGDSAAYFCASSPGQRSPYEQYFGPGTRLTVT.